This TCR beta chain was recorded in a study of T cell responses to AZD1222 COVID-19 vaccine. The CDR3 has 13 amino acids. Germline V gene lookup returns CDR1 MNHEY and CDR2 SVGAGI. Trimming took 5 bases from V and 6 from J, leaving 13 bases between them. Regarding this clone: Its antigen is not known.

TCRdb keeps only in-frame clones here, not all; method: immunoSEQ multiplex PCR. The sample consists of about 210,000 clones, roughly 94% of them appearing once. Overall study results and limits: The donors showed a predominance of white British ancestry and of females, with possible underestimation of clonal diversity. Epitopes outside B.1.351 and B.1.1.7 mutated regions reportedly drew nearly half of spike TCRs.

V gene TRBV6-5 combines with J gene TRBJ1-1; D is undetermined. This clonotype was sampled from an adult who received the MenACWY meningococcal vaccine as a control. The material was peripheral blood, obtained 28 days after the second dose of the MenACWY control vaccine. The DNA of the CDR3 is TGTGCCAGCAGTCCGGGCTCGATCGCTGAAGCTTTCTTT. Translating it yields CASSPGSIAEAFF.